The rows below give T cell receptor beta chains drawn from one sample of a study of metastatic and nonmetastatic thyroid tumors. TCRdb re-called clones from the PCR reads using MiXCR. Among approximately 20,000 clones, approximately 30% were seen once, and the ten largest hold roughly a tenth. Material: tumor tissue. The receptors originated from a female donor with papillary thyroid cancer or a benign thyroid nodule (not recorded which). Some clones in this sample may be carry-over from other donors' samples. Each CDR3 is given with its conserved first and last residue. A D gene is named only where the DNA matches it firmly. Clone size is not always given. Where it is, it says once, few, many or a class for expanded clones.

v_gene: TRBV2
abundance: NA
j_gene: TRBJ2-7
d_gene: TRBD1
CDR3nt: TGTGCCGGCAGTGTACAGGGGACCTCCTACGAGCAGTACTTC
CDR3aa: CAGSVQGTSYEQYF

v_gene: TRBV7-9
abundance: NA
j_gene: TRBJ2-1
d_gene: NA
CDR3nt: TGTGCCAGCAGCACACCGGGAGAATTATTTAATGAGCAGTTCTTC
CDR3aa: CASSTPGELFNEQFF

v_gene: TRBV6-1
abundance: few
j_gene: TRBJ1-5
d_gene: NA
CDR3nt: TGTGCCAGCAGTCCACATGGGCAGGGAAACAATCAGCCCCAGCATTTT
CDR3aa: CASSPHGQGNNQPQHF

v_gene: TRBV3-1
abundance: once
j_gene: TRBJ2-7
d_gene: TRBD2
CDR3nt: TGTGCCAGCAGCTTCTCTAGCGGGGGTCAGTACGAGCAGTACTTC
CDR3aa: CASSFSSGGQYEQYF

v_gene: TRBV9
abundance: NA
j_gene: TRBJ2-1
d_gene: NA
CDR3nt: TGTGCCAGCAGCCGCGCCCTAGGGGATTTCTACAATGAGCAGTTCTTC
CDR3aa: CASSRALGDFYNEQFF

v_gene: TRBV2
abundance: many
j_gene: TRBJ2-1
d_gene: TRBD2
CDR3nt: TGTGCCAGCAGCGGCAGCGGGGCGGGAGCCTACAATGAGCAGTTCTTC
CDR3aa: CASSGSGAGAYNEQFF

v_gene: TRBV12-3/TRBV12-4
abundance: few
j_gene: TRBJ2-7
d_gene: NA
CDR3nt: TGTGCCAGCAGTCCCCCGAACCTTTTCTACGAGCAGTACTTC
CDR3aa: CASSPPNLFYEQYF

v_gene: TRBV10-1
abundance: many
j_gene: TRBJ1-5
d_gene: NA
CDR3nt: TGCGCCACCGCTGTGGAGGGCAATCAGCCCCAGCATTTT
CDR3aa: CATAVEGNQPQHF

v_gene: TRBV28
abundance: NA
j_gene: TRBJ2-3
d_gene: NA
CDR3nt: TGTGCCAGCAGACGACATGGGGCAGATACGCAGTATTTT
CDR3aa: CASRRHGADTQYF

v_gene: TRBV5-6
abundance: many
j_gene: TRBJ1-1
d_gene: NA
CDR3nt: TGTGCCAGCAGCTCCGGGACAATTAAAACTTTCTTT
CDR3aa: CASSSGTIKTFF

v_gene: TRBV6-1
abundance: once
j_gene: TRBJ2-5
d_gene: NA
CDR3nt: TGTGCCAGCAGTGAAGAGAGGCTAGTGGCCCAGTACTTC
CDR3aa: CASSEERLVAQYF

v_gene: TRBV5-8
abundance: NA
j_gene: TRBJ2-7
d_gene: NA
CDR3nt: TGTGCCAGCAGCTTCGGCAGGGGTAACGAGCAGTACTTC
CDR3aa: CASSFGRGNEQYF

v_gene: TRBV6-1
abundance: NA
j_gene: TRBJ2-2
d_gene: NA
CDR3nt: TGTGCCAGCATTCCGGGTTTGAACACCGGGGAGCTGTTTTTT
CDR3aa: CASIPGLNTGELFF

v_gene: TRBV11-2
abundance: NA
j_gene: TRBJ2-6
d_gene: TRBD2
CDR3nt: TGTGCCAGCAGCTTAGAGTTAGCGGGCCTATTAGGTGGGTCCAACGTCCTGACTTTC
CDR3aa: CASSLELAGLLGGSNVLTF

v_gene: TRBV28
abundance: few
j_gene: TRBJ2-3
d_gene: NA
CDR3nt: TGTGCCAGAAGACCCGGAGGGACAGATACACAGTATTTT
CDR3aa: CARRPGGTDTQYF

v_gene: TRBV20-1
abundance: many
j_gene: TRBJ2-1
d_gene: TRBD2
CDR3nt: TGCAGTGCTAGAGATCATAGGGCGGGAGACTTTGAGCAGTTCTTC
CDR3aa: CSARDHRAGDFEQFF

v_gene: TRBV2
abundance: few
j_gene: TRBJ1-2
d_gene: NA
CDR3nt: TGTGCCAGCAGTGGAGGGTTTCAGGGAATAGGAGGCTACACCTTC
CDR3aa: CASSGGFQGIGGYTF

v_gene: TRBV29-1
abundance: many
j_gene: TRBJ2-1
d_gene: NA
CDR3nt: TGCAGCGTTGTACAGAGATCCTACAATGAGCAGTTCTTC
CDR3aa: CSVVQRSYNEQFF

v_gene: TRBV18
abundance: many
j_gene: TRBJ2-1
d_gene: NA
CDR3nt: TGTGCCAGCTCACCACAGCGCGATGAGCAGTTCTTC
CDR3aa: CASSPQRDEQFF

v_gene: TRBV11-2
abundance: once
j_gene: TRBJ2-7
d_gene: NA
CDR3nt: TGTGCCAGCAGCTTAGATCCTGGCAGATTGGCACCCAACGAGCAGTACTTC
CDR3aa: CASSLDPGRLAPNEQYF

v_gene: TRBV28
abundance: few
j_gene: TRBJ2-7
d_gene: NA
CDR3nt: TGTGCCAGCACTGGGGGGCCAGAGAACTACGAGCAGTACTTC
CDR3aa: CASTGGPENYEQYF

v_gene: TRBV20-1
abundance: NA
j_gene: TRBJ2-2
d_gene: NA
CDR3nt: TGCAGTGCCACCGGGAGAATCGGGGATCTGTTTTTT
CDR3aa: CSATGRIGDLFF

v_gene: TRBV6-1
abundance: few
j_gene: TRBJ2-1
d_gene: NA
CDR3nt: TGTGCCAGCAGGCTTACTAGAGATGCATGGAATGAGCAGTTCTTC
CDR3aa: CASRLTRDAWNEQFF

v_gene: TRBV12-3/TRBV12-4
abundance: NA
j_gene: TRBJ2-2
d_gene: TRBD2
CDR3nt: TGTGCCAGCACCCGACTAGCGGGAGATCGGGGGGAGCTGTTTTTT
CDR3aa: CASTRLAGDRGELFF

v_gene: TRBV6-4
abundance: few
j_gene: TRBJ2-1
d_gene: TRBD2
CDR3nt: TGTGCCAGCAGTGACTCTACTAGCGGGGAAGCCAATGAGCAGTTCTTC
CDR3aa: CASSDSTSGEANEQFF

v_gene: TRBV5-5
abundance: once
j_gene: TRBJ1-2
d_gene: TRBD1
CDR3nt: TGTGCCAGCAGCCCCGAACTGGACAGGCTTTATGGCTACACCTTC
CDR3aa: CASSPELDRLYGYTF

v_gene: TRBV28
abundance: NA
j_gene: TRBJ1-2
d_gene: TRBD1
CDR3nt: TGTGCCAGCAGCTGGTGGACAGGGGGCTGGTACTATGGCTACACCTTC
CDR3aa: CASSWWTGGWYYGYTF

v_gene: TRBV20-1
abundance: few
j_gene: TRBJ2-4
d_gene: NA
CDR3nt: TGCAGTGCTAGAGTCCTAGCTTTAGCCAAAAACATTCAGTACTTC
CDR3aa: CSARVLALAKNIQYF

v_gene: TRBV9
abundance: medium-sized
j_gene: TRBJ2-1
d_gene: TRBD2
CDR3nt: TGTGCCAGCAGCGGCCGACTAGCGGGGTACAATGAGCAGTTCTTC
CDR3aa: CASSGRLAGYNEQFF

v_gene: TRBV12-3/TRBV12-4
abundance: many
j_gene: TRBJ2-5
d_gene: NA
CDR3nt: TGTGCCAGCAGTTGGGTCGGGATGGAAGAGACCCAGTACTTC
CDR3aa: CASSWVGMEETQYF

v_gene: TRBV14
abundance: many
j_gene: TRBJ2-3
d_gene: TRBD1
CDR3nt: TGTGCCAGCAGCCAAGTGTTAACAGGGGGCGCAGATACGCAGTATTTT
CDR3aa: CASSQVLTGGADTQYF

v_gene: TRBV28
abundance: NA
j_gene: TRBJ2-3
d_gene: NA
CDR3nt: TGTGCCAGCAGTCCTCGGACGGACACCGTCGGCACAGATACGCAGTATTTT
CDR3aa: CASSPRTDTVGTDTQYF